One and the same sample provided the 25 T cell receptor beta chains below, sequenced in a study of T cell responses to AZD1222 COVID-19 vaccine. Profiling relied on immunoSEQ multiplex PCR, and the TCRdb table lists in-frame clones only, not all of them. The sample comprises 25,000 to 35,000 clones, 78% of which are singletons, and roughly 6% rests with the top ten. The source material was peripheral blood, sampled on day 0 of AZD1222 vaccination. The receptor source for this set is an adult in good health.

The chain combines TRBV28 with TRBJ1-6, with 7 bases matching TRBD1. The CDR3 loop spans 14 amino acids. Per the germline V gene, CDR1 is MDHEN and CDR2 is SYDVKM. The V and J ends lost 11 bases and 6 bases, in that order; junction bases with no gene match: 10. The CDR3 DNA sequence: TGTGCCCACTCCAGGGGACAGATTAATTCACCCCTCCACTTT. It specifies CAHSRGQINSPLHF.

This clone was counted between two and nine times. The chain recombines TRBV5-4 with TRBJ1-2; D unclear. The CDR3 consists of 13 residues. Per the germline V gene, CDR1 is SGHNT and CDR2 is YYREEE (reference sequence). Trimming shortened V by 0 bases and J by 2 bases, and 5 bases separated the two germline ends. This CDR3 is CASSLGENYGYTF. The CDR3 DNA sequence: TGTGCCAGCAGCTTGGGGGAGAACTATGGCTACACCTTC.

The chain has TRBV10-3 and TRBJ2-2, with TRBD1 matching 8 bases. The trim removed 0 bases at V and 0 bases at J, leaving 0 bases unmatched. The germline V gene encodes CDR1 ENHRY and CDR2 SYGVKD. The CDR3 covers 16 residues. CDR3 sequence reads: CAISESGQANTGELFF. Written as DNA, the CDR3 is TGTGCCATCAGTGAGTCGGGACAGGCGAACACCGGGGAGCTGTTTTTT.

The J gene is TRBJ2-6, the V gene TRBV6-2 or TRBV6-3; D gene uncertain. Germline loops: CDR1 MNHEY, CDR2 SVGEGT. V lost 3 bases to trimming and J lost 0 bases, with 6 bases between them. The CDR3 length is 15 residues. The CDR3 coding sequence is TGTGCCAGCAGTTATTTCTACTCTGGGGCCAACGTCCTGACTTTC. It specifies CASSYFYSGANVLTF.

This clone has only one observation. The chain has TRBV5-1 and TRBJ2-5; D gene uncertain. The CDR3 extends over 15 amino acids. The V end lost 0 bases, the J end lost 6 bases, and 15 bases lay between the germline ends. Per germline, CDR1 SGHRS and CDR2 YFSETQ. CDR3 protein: CASSLDSQAGKTQYF. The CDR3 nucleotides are TGCGCCAGCAGCTTGGATTCTCAGGCTGGAAAGACCCAGTACTTC. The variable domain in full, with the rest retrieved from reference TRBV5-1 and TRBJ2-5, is KAGVTQTPRYLIKTRGQQVTLSCSPISGHRSVSWYQQTPGQGLQFLFEYFSETQRNKGNFPGRFSGRQFSNSRSEMNVSTLELGDSALYLCASSLDSQAGKTQYFGPGTRLLVL.

CDR3 sequence (DNA): TGCGCCCGGGGGGGAGGGAGCCATAGTAATTACGAGCAGTACGTC. Protein: CARGGGSHSNYEQYV. The chain is built from TRBV10-1 and TRBJ2-7, with 8 positions matching TRBD2. The CDR3 is 15 amino acids. CDR1 is WNHNN, CDR2 SYGVQD, per germline (reference sequence). Unmatched junction bases numbered 16, after V lost 11 bases and J lost 4 bases.

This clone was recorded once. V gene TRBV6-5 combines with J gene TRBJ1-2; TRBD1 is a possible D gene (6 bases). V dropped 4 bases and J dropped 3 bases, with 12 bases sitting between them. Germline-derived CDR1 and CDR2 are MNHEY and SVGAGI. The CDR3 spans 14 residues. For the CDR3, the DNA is TGTGCCAGCAGTTCCAATGCAGGGGACTATGGCTACACCTTC. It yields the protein CASSSNAGDYGYTF.

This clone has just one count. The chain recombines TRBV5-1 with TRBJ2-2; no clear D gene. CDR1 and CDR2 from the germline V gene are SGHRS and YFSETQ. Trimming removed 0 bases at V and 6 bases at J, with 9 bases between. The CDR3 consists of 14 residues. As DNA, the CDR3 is TGCGCCAGCAGCTTGGCGTCTGGGGCCGGGGAGCTGTTTTTT. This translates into CASSLASGAGELFF.

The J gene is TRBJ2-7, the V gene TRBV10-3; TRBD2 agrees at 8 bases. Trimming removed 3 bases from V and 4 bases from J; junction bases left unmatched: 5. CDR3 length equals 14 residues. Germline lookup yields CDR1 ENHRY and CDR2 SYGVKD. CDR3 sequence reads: CAISDSGSLYEQYV. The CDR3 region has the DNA TGTGCCATCAGTGACAGCGGGAGCCTGTACGAGCAGTACGTC.

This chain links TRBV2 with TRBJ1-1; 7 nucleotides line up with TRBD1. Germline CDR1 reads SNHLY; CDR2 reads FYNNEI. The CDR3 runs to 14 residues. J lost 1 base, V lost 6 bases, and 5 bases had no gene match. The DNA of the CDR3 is TGTGCCAGCAGGGACGGACAGGCGAACACTGAAGCTTTCTTT. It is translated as CASRDGQANTEAFF.

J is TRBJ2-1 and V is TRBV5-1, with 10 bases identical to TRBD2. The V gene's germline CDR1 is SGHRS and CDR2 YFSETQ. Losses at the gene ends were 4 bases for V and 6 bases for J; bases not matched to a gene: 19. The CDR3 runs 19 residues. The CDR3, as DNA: TGCGCCAGCAGCCCCGGCGGTCTAGCGGGAGCCCTCGGCGGCAATGAGCAGTTCTTC. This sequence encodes CASSPGGLAGALGGNEQFF.

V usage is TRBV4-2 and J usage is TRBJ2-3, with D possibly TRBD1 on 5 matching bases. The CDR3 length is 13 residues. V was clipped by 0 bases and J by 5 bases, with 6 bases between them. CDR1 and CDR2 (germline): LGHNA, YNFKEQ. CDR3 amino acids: CASSQDQGDTQYF. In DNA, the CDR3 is TGTGCCAGCAGCCAAGATCAGGGAGATACGCAGTATTTT.

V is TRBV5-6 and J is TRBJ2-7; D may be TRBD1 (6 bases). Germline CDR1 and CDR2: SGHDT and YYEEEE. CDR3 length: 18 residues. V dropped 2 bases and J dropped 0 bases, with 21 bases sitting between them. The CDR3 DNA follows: TGTGCCAGCAGCTTATATCTCGCGTCGGGACAAAACTCCTACGAGCAGTACTTC. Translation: CASSLYLASGQNSYEQYF.

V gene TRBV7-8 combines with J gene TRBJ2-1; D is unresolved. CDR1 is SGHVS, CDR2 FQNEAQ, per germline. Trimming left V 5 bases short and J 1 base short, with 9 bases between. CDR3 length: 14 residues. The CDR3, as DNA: TGTGCCAGCAGCCTACTCGCATCCTACAATGAGCAGTTCTTC. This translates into CASSLLASYNEQFF.

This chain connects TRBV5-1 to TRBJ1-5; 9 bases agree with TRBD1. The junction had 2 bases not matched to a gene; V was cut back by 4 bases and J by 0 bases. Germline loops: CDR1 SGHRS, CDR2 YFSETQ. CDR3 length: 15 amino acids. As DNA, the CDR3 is TGCGCCAGCAGCAGGACAGGGGATAGCAATCAGCCCCAGCATTTT. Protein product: CASSRTGDSNQPQHF. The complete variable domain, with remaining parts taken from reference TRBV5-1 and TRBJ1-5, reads KAGVTQTPRYLIKTRGQQVTLSCSPISGHRSVSWYQQTPGQGLQFLFEYFSETQRNKGNFPGRFSGRQFSNSRSEMNVSTLELGDSALYLCASSRTGDSNQPQHFGDGTRLSIL.

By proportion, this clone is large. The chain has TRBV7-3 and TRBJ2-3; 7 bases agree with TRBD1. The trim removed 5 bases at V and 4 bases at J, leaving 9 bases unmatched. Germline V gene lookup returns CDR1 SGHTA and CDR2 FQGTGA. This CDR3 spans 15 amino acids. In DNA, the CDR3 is TGTGCCAGCAGCGATCAGAATAGGGGGCCAGATACGCAGTATTTT. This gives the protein CASSDQNRGPDTQYF. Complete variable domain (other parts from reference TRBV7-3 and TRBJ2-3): GAGVSQTPSNKVTEKGKYVELRCDPISGHTALYWYRQSLGQGPEFLIYFQGTGAADDSGLPNDRFFAVRPEGSVSTLKIQRTERGDSAVYLCASSDQNRGPDTQYFGPGTRLTVL.

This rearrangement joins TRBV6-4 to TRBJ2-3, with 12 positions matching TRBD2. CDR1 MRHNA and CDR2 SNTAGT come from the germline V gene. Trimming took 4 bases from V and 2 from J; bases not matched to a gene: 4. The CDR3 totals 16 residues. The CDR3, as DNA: TGTGCCAGCAGTGTCGCTAGCGGGGGGGCCACAGATACGCAGTATTTT. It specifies CASSVASGGATDTQYF.

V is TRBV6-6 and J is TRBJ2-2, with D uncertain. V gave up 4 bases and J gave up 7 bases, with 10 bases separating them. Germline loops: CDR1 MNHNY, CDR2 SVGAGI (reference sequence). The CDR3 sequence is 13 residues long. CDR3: CASSFVPGGELFF. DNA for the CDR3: TGTGCCAGCAGTTTCGTCCCGGGCGGGGAGCTGTTTTTT.

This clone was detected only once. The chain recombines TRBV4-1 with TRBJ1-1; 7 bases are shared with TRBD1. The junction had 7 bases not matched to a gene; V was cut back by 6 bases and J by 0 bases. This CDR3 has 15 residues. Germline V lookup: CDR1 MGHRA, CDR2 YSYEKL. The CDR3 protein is CASRSPGQLNTEAFF. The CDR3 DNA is TGCGCCAGCAGGTCACCGGGACAGCTGAACACTGAAGCTTTCTTT.

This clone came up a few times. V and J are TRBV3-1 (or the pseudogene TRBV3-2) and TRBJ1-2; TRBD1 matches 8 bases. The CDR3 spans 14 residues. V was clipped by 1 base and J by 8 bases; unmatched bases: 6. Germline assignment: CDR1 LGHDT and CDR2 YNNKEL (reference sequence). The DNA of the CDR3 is TGTGCCAGCAGCCAAGTGGACAGGGAGAACGGCTACACCTTC. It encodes CASSQVDRENGYTF.

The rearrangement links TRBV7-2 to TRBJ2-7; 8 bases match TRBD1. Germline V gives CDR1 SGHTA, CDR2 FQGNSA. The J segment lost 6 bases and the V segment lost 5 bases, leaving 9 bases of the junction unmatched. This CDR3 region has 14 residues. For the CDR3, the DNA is TGTGCCAGCAGCCGTGACAGGGGAACGCGCGAGCAGTACTTC. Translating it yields CASSRDRGTREQYF.

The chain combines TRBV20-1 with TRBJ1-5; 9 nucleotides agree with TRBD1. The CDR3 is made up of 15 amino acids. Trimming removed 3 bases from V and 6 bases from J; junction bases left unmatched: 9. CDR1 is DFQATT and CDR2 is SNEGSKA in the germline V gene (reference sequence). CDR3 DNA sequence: TGCAGTGCTAGTAGGACAGGGGAGTACGGTCAGCCCCAGCATTTT. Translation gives CSASRTGEYGQPQHF.

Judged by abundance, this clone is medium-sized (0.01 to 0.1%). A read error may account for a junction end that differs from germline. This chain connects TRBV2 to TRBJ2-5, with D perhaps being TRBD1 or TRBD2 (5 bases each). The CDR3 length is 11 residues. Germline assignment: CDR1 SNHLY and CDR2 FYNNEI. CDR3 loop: CASSTYGTEYF. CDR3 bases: TGTGCCAGCAGTACTTACGGGACCGAGTACTTC. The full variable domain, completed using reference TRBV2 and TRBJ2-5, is EPEVTQTPSHQVTQMGQEVILRCVPISNHLYFYWYRQILGQKVEFLVSFYNNEISEKSEIFDDQFSVERPDGSNFTLKIRSTKLEDSAMYFCASSTYGTEYFGPGTRLLVL.

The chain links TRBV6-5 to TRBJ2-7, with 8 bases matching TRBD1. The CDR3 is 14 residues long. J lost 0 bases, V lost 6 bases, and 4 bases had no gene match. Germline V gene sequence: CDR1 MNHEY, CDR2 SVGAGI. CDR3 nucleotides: TGTGCCAGCAGGACCGGGACAGGCTCCTACGAGCAGTACGTC. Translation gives CASRTGTGSYEQYV.

The CDR3 DNA is TGTGCCAGCAGTGGTGGGAGGGTGAACACCGGGGAGCTGTTTTTT. This codes for CASSGGRVNTGELFF. V and J are TRBV2 and TRBJ2-2, with TRBD2 matching 7 bases. The germline CDR1 and CDR2 sequences are SNHLY and FYNNEI. The CDR3 extends over 15 amino acids. J was trimmed by 1 base and V by 4 bases; bases with no gene match: 3.